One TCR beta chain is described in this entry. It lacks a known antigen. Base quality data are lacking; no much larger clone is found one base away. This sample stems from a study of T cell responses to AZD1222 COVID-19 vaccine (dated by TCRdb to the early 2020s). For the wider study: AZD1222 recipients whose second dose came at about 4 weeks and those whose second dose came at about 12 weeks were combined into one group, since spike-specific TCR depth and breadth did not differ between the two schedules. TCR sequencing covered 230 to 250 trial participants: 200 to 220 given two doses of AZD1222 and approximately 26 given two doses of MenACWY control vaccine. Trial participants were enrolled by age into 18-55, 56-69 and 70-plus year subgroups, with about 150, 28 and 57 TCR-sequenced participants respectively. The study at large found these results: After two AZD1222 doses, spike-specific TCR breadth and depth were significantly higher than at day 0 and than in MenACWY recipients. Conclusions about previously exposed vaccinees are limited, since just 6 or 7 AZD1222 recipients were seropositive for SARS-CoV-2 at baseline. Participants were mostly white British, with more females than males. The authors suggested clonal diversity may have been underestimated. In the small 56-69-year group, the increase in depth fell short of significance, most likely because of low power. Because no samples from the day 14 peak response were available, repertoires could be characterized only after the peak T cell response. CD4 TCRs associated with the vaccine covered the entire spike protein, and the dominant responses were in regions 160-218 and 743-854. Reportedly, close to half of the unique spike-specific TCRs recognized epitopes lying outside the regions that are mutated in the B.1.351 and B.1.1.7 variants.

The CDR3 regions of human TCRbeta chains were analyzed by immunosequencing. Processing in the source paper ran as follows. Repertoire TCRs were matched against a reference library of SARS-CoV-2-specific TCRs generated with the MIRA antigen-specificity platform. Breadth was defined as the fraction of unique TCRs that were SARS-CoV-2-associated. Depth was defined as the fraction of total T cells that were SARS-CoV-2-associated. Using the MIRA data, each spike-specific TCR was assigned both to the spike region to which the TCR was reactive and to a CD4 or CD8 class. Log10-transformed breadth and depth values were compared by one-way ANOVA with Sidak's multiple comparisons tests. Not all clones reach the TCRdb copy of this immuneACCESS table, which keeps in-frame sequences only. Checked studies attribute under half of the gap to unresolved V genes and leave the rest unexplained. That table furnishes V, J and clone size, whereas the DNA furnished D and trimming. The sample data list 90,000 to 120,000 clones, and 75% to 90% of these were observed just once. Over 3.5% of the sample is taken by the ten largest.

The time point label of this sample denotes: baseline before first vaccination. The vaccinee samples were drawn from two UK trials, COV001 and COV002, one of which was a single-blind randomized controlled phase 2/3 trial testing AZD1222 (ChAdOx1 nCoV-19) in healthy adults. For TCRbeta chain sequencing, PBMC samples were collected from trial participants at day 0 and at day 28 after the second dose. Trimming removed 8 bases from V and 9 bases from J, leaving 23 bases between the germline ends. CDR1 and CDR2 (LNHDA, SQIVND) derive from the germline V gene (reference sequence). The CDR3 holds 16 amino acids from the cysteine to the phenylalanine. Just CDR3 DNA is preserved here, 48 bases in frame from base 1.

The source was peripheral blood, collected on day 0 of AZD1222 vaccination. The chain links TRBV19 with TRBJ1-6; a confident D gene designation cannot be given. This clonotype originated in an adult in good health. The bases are TGTGCCAGTCGCCTGAGGGAGGGCCTATCGGTTTCACCCCTCCACTTT. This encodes CASRLREGLSVSPLHF.